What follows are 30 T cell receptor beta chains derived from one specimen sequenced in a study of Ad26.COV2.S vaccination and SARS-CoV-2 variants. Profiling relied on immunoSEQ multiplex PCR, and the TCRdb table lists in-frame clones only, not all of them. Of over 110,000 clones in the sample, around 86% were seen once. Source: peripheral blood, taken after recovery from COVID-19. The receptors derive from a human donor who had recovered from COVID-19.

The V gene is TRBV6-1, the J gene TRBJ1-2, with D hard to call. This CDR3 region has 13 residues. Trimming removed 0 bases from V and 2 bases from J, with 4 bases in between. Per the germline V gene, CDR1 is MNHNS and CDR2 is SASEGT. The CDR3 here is CASSEAKNYGYTF. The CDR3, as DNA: TGTGCCAGCAGTGAAGCCAAAAACTATGGCTACACCTTC.

The CDR3 loop is CASSQGNRYEKLFF. DNA of the CDR3: TGCGCCAGCAGCCAAGGAAACAGATATGAAAAACTGTTTTTT. The rearrangement uses TRBV4-3 and TRBJ1-4; no reliable D call. Germline V gene sequence: CDR1 LGHNA, CDR2 YSLEER. CDR3 length: 14 residues. V dropped 1 base and J dropped 6 bases, with 9 bases sitting between them.

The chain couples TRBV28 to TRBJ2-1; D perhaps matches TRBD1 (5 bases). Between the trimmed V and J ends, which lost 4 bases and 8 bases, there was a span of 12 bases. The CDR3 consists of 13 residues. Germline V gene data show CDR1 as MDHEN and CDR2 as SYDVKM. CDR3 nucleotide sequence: TGTGCCAGCAGTTACCAGGGTATGGATGAGCAGTTCTTC. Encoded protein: CASSYQGMDEQFF.

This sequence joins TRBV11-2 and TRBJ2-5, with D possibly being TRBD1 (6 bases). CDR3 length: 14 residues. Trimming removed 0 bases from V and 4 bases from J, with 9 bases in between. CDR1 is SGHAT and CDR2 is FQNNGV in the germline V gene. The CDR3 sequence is CASSLEVQGETQYF. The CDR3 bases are TGTGCCAGCAGCTTAGAGGTACAGGGAGAGACCCAGTACTTC. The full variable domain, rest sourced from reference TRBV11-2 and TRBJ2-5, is EAGVAQSPRYKIIEKRQSVAFWCNPISGHATLYWYQQILGQGPKLLIQFQNNGVVDDSQLPKDRFSAERLKGVDSTLKIQPAKLEDSAVYLCASSLEVQGETQYFGPGTRLLVL.

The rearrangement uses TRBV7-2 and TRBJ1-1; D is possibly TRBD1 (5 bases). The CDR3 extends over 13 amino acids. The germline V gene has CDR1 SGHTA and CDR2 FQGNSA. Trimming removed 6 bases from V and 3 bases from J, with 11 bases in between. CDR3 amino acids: CASSLNRYTEAFF. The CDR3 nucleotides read TGTGCCAGCAGTCTTAACAGGTACACTGAAGCTTTCTTT.

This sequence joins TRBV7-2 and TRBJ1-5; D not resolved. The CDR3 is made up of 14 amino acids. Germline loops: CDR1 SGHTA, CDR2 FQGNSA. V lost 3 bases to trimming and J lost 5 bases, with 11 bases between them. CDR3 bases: TGTGCCAGCAGCTTCGACTCGCCGTATCAGCCCCAGCATTTT. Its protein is CASSFDSPYQPQHF.

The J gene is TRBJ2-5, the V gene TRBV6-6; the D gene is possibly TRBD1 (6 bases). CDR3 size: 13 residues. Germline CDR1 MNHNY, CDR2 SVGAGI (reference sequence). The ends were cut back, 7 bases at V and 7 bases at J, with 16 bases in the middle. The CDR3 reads CASMGEGVGTQYF. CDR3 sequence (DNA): TGTGCCAGCATGGGTGAGGGGGTTGGGACCCAGTACTTC.

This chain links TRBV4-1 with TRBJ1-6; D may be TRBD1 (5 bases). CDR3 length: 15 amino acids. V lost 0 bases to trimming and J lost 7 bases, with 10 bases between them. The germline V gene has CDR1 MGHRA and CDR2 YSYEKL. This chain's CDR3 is CASSQEGLSNSPLHF. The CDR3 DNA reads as TGCGCCAGCAGCCAAGAGGGACTCTCCAATTCACCCCTCCACTTT.

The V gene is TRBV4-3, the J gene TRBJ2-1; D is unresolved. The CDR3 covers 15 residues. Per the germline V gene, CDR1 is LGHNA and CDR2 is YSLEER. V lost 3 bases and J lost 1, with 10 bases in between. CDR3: CASSHLVGSYNEQFF. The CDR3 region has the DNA TGCGCCAGCAGCCACCTAGTTGGGTCCTACAATGAGCAGTTCTTC.

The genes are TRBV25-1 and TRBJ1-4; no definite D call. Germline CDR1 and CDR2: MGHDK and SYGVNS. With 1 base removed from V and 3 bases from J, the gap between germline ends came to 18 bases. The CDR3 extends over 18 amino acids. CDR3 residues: CASSEFAKDGPANEKLFF. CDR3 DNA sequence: TGTGCCAGCAGTGAATTCGCGAAGGACGGGCCAGCTAATGAAAAACTGTTTTTT.

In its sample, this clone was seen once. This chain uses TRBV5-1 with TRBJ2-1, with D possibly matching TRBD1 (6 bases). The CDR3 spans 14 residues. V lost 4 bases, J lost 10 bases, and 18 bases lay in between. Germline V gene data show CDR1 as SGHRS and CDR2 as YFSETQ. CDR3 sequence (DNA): TGCGCCAGCAGCCTTTTGACAGGCGATAAAGAGCAGTTCTTC. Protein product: CASSLLTGDKEQFF.

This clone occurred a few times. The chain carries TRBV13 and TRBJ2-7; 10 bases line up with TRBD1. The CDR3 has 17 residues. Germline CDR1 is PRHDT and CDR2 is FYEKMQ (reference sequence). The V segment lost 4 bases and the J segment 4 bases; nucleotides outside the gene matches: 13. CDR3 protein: CASSSRDRGHLFYEQYF. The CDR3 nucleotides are TGTGCCAGCAGCTCGAGGGACAGGGGTCACCTCTTTTACGAGCAGTACTTC.

The CDR3, as DNA: TGTGCCAGCAGCTTGGCCCCCTCAGGGTACGAGCAGTACTTC. Translation gives CASSLAPSGYEQYF. The rearrangement uses TRBV11-2 and TRBJ2-7; maybe TRBD1 (5 bases). The CDR3 contains 14 residues. Trimming removed 3 bases at V and 4 bases at J, with 13 bases between. Germline CDR1 SGHAT, CDR2 FQNNGV.

CDR3 protein: CASSSQVSNQPQHF. The CDR3 DNA reads as TGTGCCAGCAGCTCACAGGTGAGCAATCAGCCCCAGCATTTT. The genes are TRBV7-6 and TRBJ1-5, with D possibly TRBD1 on 5 matching bases. The V and J ends lost 4 bases and 1 base respectively, with 8 bases between them. The CDR3 length is 14 residues. Looked up from germline, CDR1 is SGHVS and CDR2 is FNYEAQ. The whole variable domain, filled in from reference TRBV7-6 and TRBJ1-5, reads GAGVSQSPRYKVTKRGQDVALRCDPISGHVSLYWYRQALGQGPEFLTYFNYEAQQDKSGLPNDRFSAERPEGSISTLTIQRTEQRDSAMYRCASSSQVSNQPQHFGDGTRLSIL.

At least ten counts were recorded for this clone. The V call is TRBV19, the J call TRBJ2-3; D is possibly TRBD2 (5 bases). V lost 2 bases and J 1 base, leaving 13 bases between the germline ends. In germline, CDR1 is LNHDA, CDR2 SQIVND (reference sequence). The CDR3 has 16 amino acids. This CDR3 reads CASSIMGLAGTDTQYF. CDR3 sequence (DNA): TGTGCCAGTAGTATAATGGGCCTAGCTGGCACAGATACGCAGTATTTT.

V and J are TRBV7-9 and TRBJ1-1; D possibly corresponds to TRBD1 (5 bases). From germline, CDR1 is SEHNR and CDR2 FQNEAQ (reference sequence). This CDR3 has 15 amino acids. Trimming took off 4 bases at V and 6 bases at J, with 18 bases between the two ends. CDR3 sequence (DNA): TGTGCCAGCAGCTCCCTGGCACCGGGGCTCGCTGAAGCTTTCTTT. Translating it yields CASSSLAPGLAEAFF.

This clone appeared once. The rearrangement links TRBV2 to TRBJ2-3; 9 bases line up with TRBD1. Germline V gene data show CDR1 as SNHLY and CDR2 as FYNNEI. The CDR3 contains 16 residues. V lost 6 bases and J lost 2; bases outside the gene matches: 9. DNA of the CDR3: TGTGCCAGCAGAGGGCCGGGACAGGGACACACAGATACGCAGTATTTT. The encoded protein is CASRGPGQGHTDTQYF.

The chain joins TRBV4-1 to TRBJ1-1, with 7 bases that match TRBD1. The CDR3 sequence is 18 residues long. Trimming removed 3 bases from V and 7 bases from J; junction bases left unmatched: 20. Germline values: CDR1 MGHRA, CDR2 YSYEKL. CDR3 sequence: CASSHPGQRFPGVSEAFF. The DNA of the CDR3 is TGCGCCAGCAGCCACCCGGGACAGCGATTCCCCGGGGTTAGTGAAGCTTTCTTT.

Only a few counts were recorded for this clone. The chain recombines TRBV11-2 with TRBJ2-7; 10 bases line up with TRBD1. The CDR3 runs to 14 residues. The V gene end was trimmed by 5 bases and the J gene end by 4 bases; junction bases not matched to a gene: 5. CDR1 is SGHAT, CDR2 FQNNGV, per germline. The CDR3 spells CASSPLDRGYEQYF. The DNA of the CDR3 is TGTGCCAGCAGCCCCTTGGACAGGGGGTACGAGCAGTACTTC.

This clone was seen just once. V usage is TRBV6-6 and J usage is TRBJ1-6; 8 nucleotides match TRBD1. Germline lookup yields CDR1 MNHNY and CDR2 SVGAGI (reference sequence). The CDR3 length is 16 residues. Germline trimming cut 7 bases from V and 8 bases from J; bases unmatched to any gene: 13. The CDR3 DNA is TGTGCCAGCACTCCGTCTGGCGGGACAGGTTATTCACCCCTCCACTTT. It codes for CASTPSGGTGYSPLHF.

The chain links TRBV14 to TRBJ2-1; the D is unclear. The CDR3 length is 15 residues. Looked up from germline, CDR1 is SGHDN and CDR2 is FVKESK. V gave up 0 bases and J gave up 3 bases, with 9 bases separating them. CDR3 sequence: CASSQDNGVYNEQFF. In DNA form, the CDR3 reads TGTGCCAGCAGCCAAGATAATGGGGTCTACAATGAGCAGTTCTTC.

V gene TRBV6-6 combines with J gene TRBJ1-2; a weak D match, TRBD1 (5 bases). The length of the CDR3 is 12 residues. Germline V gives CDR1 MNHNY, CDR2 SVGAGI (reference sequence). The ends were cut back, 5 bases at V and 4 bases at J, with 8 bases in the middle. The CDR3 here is CASSEGTYGYTF. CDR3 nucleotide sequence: TGTGCCAGCAGTGAGGGGACCTATGGCTACACCTTC.

The CDR3 nucleotides are TGTGCCAGCAGCTCGGGACAGGCGATACAGCCCCAGCATTTT. This gives the protein CASSSGQAIQPQHF. The chain carries TRBV12-1 and TRBJ1-5; the table names TRBD1, a call not compared with the DNA. TRBV12-1 is noted as a pseudogene. This CDR3 is built from 14 residues.

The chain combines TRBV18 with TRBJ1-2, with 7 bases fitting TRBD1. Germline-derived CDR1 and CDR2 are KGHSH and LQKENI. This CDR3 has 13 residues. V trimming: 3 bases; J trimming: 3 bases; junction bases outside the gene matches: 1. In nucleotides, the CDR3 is TGTGCCAGCTCACCTGACAGGGACTATGGCTACACCTTC. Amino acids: CASSPDRDYGYTF.

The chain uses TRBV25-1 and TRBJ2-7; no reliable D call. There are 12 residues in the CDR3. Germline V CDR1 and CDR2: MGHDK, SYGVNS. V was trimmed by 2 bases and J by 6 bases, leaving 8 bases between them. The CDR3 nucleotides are TGTGCCAGCAGTGAACTGATGGGCGAGCAGTACTTC. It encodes CASSELMGEQYF.

CDR3 nucleotides: TGTGCCAGCTCCCAACAGGGGGCCCTTAACAATGAGCAGTTCTTC. Its protein is CASSQQGALNNEQFF. The chain couples TRBV18 to TRBJ2-1; TRBD1 matches 9 bases. The V gene's germline CDR1 is KGHSH and CDR2 LQKENI. This CDR3 region has 15 residues. V lost 6 bases and J lost 5; bases outside the gene matches: 8.

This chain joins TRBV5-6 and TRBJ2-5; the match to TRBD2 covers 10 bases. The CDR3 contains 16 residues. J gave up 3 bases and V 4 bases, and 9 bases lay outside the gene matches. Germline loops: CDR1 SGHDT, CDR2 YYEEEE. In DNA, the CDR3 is TGTGCCAGCAGCCGCGGACTAGCGGATAGTGAAGAGACCCAGTACTTC. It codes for CASSRGLADSEETQYF.

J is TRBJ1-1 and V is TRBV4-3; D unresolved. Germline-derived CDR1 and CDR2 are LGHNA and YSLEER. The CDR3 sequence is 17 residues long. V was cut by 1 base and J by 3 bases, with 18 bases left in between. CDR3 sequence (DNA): TGCGCCAGCAGCCAAGCTAGGTCTCCTAGGGTGGACACTGAAGCTTTCTTT. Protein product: CASSQARSPRVDTEAFF.

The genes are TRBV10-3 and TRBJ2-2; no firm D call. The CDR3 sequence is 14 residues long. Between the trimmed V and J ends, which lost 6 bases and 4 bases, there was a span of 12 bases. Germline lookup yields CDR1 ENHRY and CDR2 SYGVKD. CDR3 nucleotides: TGTGCCATCAGCTACGATCAATTCACCGGGGAGCTGTTTTTT. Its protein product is CAISYDQFTGELFF.

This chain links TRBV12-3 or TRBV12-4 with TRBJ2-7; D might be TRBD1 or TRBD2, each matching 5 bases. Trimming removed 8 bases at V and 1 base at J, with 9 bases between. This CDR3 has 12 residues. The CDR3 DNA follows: TGTGCCAGCCGAGGGGTTTCCTACGAGCAGTACTTC. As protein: CASRGVSYEQYF.